Detailed here is one T cell receptor (beta chain). How the authors handled the data: Reference gene primers were amplified, and this amplification served to estimate nucleated cell counts. Assay used: immunoSEQ multiplex PCR; TCRdb lists only in-frame clones, some missing. V, J and clone size were drawn from that table, and D and trimming were deduced from the DNA. This table has 100,000 to 150,000 clones, about 81% appearing once. This record belongs to a study of blood T cell repertoires in COVID-19. Study details: The United States, Italy and Spain provided the acute and convalescent COVID-19 samples. In each case, the material was cDNA or gDNA derived from T cells, B-cell-depleted T cells, or PBMCs.

The CDR3 is made up of 14 amino acids. The V gene's germline CDR1 is MGHRA and CDR2 YSYEKL. Trimming took 4 bases from V and 0 from J, leaving 9 bases between them. The chain is built from TRBV4-1 and TRBJ1-1, with D maybe TRBD1 (6 bases). The clonotype originates from a woman older than 75 with acute or convalescent COVID-19. Sequencing was performed on peripheral blood. The CDR3 sequence is CASSLGGLNTEAFF. CDR3 in DNA: TGCGCCAGCAGCCTGGGGGGGCTGAACACTGAAGCTTTCTTT.